The next 8 T cell receptor beta chains were all read from a single sample in a study of cytomegalovirus exposure and HLA in healthy donors. The PCR had 60 Vbeta and 13 Jbeta primers. Libraries were prepared by immunoSEQ multiplex PCR; TCRdb keeps only in-frame clonotypes and omits some of them. Here the sample spans about 120,000 clones, 80% being singletons. The sequencing input was PBMCs. These receptors were collected from a female donor in good health and CMV-seronegative.

A single count supports this clone. The chain is built from TRBV5-1 and TRBJ2-1; 12 nucleotides agree with TRBD2. The CDR3 spans 16 residues. V shed 2 bases and J 7 bases; nucleotides not matched to a gene: 7. Germline CDR1 is SGHRS and CDR2 is YFSETQ. The CDR3: CASSFSGTSGLNEQFF. In nucleotides, the CDR3 is TGCGCCAGCAGCTTCTCCGGGACTAGCGGGTTAAATGAGCAGTTCTTC.

V and J are TRBV6-1 and TRBJ1-5, with D uncertain. Germline CDR1 MNHNS, CDR2 SASEGT. Trimming took off 5 bases at V and 7 bases at J, with 6 bases between the two ends. The CDR3 totals 11 residues. The CDR3 here is CASSLGQPQHF. CDR3 nucleotides: TGTGCCAGCAGTTTGGGCCAGCCCCAGCATTTT.

As for this clone: The junction and the germline gene differ at one end; a read error may be behind it. The gene calls are TRBV10-2 and TRBJ2-5; possible D gene TRBD1, 5 bases. The DNA end favors TRBJ2-7, so the J call may be wrong. The CDR3 covers 13 residues. CDR1 and CDR2 (germline): WSHSY, SAAADI. As DNA, the CDR3 is TGCGCCAGCTGTGACAGAAACGACTACGAGCAGTACTTC. Protein product: CASCDRNDYEQYF.

The chain combines TRBV27 with TRBJ1-5, with D possibly being TRBD1 (5 bases). Trimming cost V 4 bases and J 0 bases, with 7 bases left between them. CDR1 and CDR2 (germline): MNHEY, SMNVEV (reference sequence). The CDR3 is 14 amino acids. CDR3 sequence (DNA): TGTGCCAGCAGTTATAGGGGTAGCAATCAGCCCCAGCATTTT. This codes for CASSYRGSNQPQHF.

This CDR3 is CASSRGPLGDTEAFF. CDR3 in DNA: TGCGCCAGCAGCCGAGGGCCCTTAGGAGACACTGAAGCTTTCTTT. The chain links TRBV4-1 to TRBJ1-1; D gene ambiguous. This CDR3 is built from 15 residues. Germline CDR1 MGHRA, CDR2 YSYEKL. The V gene lost 4 bases and the J gene lost 3 bases, with 15 bases spanning the gap.

This clone was counted between two and nine times. The gene calls are TRBV7-3 and TRBJ2-7; D is perhaps TRBD2 (6 bases). CDR3 length equals 15 residues. The germline CDR1 and CDR2 sequences are SGHTA and FQGTGA. The V gene lost 4 bases and the J gene lost 5 bases, with 18 bases spanning the gap. The CDR3 loop reads CASSSTGLPGHEQYF. Here the CDR3 DNA reads TGTGCCAGCAGCTCAACGGGACTCCCAGGGCACGAGCAGTACTTC.

The table lists this clone with a few counts. The rearrangement joins TRBV28 to TRBJ1-3; no clear D gene. The CDR3 extends over 14 amino acids. The V gene's germline CDR1 is MDHEN and CDR2 SYDVKM. V lost 6 bases to trimming and J lost 2 bases, with 11 bases between them. CDR3 sequence reads: CASRMGRAGNTIYF. The CDR3 nucleotides are TGTGCCAGCAGAATGGGGAGAGCTGGAAACACCATATATTTT.

This clone has only a few counts. V gene TRBV15 combines with J gene TRBJ2-1; 7 bases line up with TRBD2. V was clipped by 1 base and J by 10 bases; unmatched bases: 7. Germline loops: CDR1 LNHNV, CDR2 YYDKDF (reference sequence). The CDR3 has 14 residues. The CDR3 DNA sequence: TGTGCCACCAGCAGAGTTGTGCGGGGGTACGAGCAGTTCTTC. Translated: CATSRVVRGYEQFF.